These T cell receptor beta chains were read from a single sample in a study of post-analysis software for immune sequencing data. MiXCR, applied by TCRdb to the PCR reads, yields one record per CDR3 protein. The table includes roughly 800,000 distinct CDR3 sequences, roughly 30% detected once. Sample: blood. The receptor source for this set is a girl between 10 and 17 years old with multiple sclerosis. CDR3s include the opening cysteine and the closing phenylalanine or tryptophan. Each record gives: V gene, CDR3 protein.

v_gene: TRBV10-3
CDR3aa: CAISYSGSTGELFF

v_gene: TRBV20-1
CDR3aa: CSASTRTSSYEQYF

v_gene: TRBV5-1
CDR3aa: CASSLEQGELRGYTF

v_gene: TRBV7-2
CDR3aa: CASSFQTEPQHF

v_gene: TRBV7-2
CDR3aa: CASSLIDTRYF

v_gene: TRBV10-3
CDR3aa: CAISDLGGTRYF

v_gene: TRBV28
CDR3aa: CASTPGDRGSYEQYF

v_gene: TRBV5-1
CDR3aa: CASSLGSLYTDTQYF

v_gene: TRBV6-5
CDR3aa: CASSLQGMRTEAFF

v_gene: TRBV20-1
CDR3aa: CSARSPSQGAYEQFF

v_gene: TRBV6-5
CDR3aa: CASSPARGGYTF

v_gene: TRBV3-1
CDR3aa: CASSQKGNYNEQFF

v_gene: TRBV5-8
CDR3aa: CASRRGSHPGNEQFF

v_gene: TRBV5-6
CDR3aa: CASSPAWRTEAFF

v_gene: TRBV29-1
CDR3aa: CSVEDLRITNTEAFF

v_gene: TRBV29-1
CDR3aa: CSVEVASSYEQYF

v_gene: TRBV7-9
CDR3aa: CASSLGKLGPDTQYF

v_gene: TRBV20-1
CDR3aa: CSARDSGHNTEAFF

v_gene: TRBV19
CDR3aa: CASSTVLSFVLYF

v_gene: TRBV6-5
CDR3aa: CASSGNDWVSPLHF

v_gene: TRBV7-9
CDR3aa: CASSPVRGARTEAFF

v_gene: TRBV7-2
CDR3aa: CASSARGGVAGASLRYNEQFF

v_gene: TRBV27
CDR3aa: CASSLGDGLLGYTF

v_gene: TRBV28
CDR3aa: CASSRLGIYEQYF

v_gene: TRBV2
CDR3aa: CASRADRDFLQYF

v_gene: TRBV6-2/TRBV6-3
CDR3aa: CASSYAGQAGEQYF

v_gene: TRBV7-9
CDR3aa: CASSPSEGDPPQPQHF

v_gene: TRBV5-1
CDR3aa: CASSLEIGHSYEQYF

v_gene: TRBV6-2/TRBV6-3
CDR3aa: CASRAPLAGVHEQYF

v_gene: TRBV25-1
CDR3aa: CASSWIGKETQYF

v_gene: TRBV7-9
CDR3aa: CASSLVTGEQYF

v_gene: TRBV20-1
CDR3aa: CSGPSRFF

v_gene: TRBV29-1
CDR3aa: CSALGDEQFF

v_gene: TRBV5-1
CDR3aa: CASSLKVAGGPETEQFF

v_gene: TRBV4-1
CDR3aa: CASSRGLSEKLFF

v_gene: TRBV7-9
CDR3aa: CASSSSHSGANVLTF

v_gene: TRBV29-1
CDR3aa: CSVGDATGELFF

v_gene: TRBV20-1
CDR3aa: CSASHTSGQETQYF

v_gene: TRBV5-5
CDR3aa: CASSLVRAGETQYF

v_gene: TRBV6-6
CDR3aa: CASSHWDSGANVLTF

v_gene: TRBV20-1
CDR3aa: CSATEKNIQYF

v_gene: TRBV20-1
CDR3aa: CSARDLAEGYNEQFF

v_gene: TRBV28
CDR3aa: CASSFPGTVNEQFF

v_gene: TRBV6-6
CDR3aa: CASSYSRDRGGNEQYF

v_gene: TRBV10-3
CDR3aa: CATSEMTGSGQYF

v_gene: TRBV10-3
CDR3aa: CAISGDGLAQQETQYF

v_gene: TRBV10-3
CDR3aa: CAISDRQGGTDTQYF

v_gene: TRBV19
CDR3aa: CASNRADNEQFF

v_gene: TRBV15
CDR3aa: CATSDTGFGTDTQYF

v_gene: TRBV4-3
CDR3aa: CASSQALAGGSYEQYF

v_gene: TRBV3-1
CDR3aa: CASSQSPPGTSLNQPQHF

v_gene: TRBV12-3/TRBV12-4
CDR3aa: CASSLEGRSEKLFF

v_gene: TRBV28
CDR3aa: CASSSPREDFRLSYNEQFF

v_gene: TRBV3-1
CDR3aa: CASSLGRDASPLHF

v_gene: TRBV10-3
CDR3aa: CAISGSAAQRDTQYF

v_gene: TRBV5-1
CDR3aa: CASSLPLRGALSTDTQYF

v_gene: TRBV5-1
CDR3aa: CASSEVNEQFF

v_gene: TRBV15
CDR3aa: CATSRDRLNNSPLHF

v_gene: TRBV28
CDR3aa: CGSGTYTYRGTEAFF

v_gene: TRBV7-2
CDR3aa: CASNPAGTSVNEQFF